This TCR beta chain is drawn from a study of blood T cell repertoires in COVID-19. In the study overall: PBMCs, B-cell-depleted T cells, or T cells were the source of the cDNA or gDNA that made up the material.

Authors' methods: By means of reference gene primer amplification, nucleated cell counts were estimated. Generated by immunoSEQ multiplex PCR, the TCRdb table keeps only in-frame clones and is missing some. V and J calls and clone size follow that table, whereas D and trimming were derived from the DNA. The sample shows roughly 260,000 clones, roughly 87% of them seen only once. Trimming took off 0 bases at V and 4 bases at J, with 10 bases between the two ends. Looked up from germline, CDR1 is GTSNPN and CDR2 is SVGIG (reference sequence). This CDR3 is built from 14 residues. The sequencing input was peripheral blood. The clonotype comes from a woman aged 45-60 years who had recovered from COVID-19. The chain uses TRBV30 and TRBJ2-1; a weak D match, TRBD2 (6 bases). DNA of the CDR3: TGTGCCTGGAGTGTACGGGGGTTATACAATGAGCAGTTCTTC. This sequence encodes CAWSVRGLYNEQFF.